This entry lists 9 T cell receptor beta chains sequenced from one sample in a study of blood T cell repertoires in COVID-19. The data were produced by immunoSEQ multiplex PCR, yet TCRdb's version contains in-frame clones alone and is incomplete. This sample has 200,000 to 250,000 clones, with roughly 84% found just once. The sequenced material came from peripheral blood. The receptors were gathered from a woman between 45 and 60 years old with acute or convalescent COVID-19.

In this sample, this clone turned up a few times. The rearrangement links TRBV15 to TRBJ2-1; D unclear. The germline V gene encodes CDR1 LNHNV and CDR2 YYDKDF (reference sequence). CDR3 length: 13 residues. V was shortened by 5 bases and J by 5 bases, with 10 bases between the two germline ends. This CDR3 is CATSRTLDNEQFF. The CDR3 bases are TGTGCCACCAGCCGAACATTGGACAATGAGCAGTTCTTC.

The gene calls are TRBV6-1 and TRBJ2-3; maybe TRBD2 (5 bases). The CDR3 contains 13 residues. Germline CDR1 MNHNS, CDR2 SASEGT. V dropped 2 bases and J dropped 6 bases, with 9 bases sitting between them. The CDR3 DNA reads TGTGCCAGCAGTGAATCTGGGAGTGATACGCAGTATTTT. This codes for CASSESGSDTQYF.

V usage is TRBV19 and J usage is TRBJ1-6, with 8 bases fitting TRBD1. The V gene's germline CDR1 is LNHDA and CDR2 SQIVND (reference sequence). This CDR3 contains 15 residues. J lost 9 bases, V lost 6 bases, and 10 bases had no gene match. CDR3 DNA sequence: TGTGCCAGTAGCCGACAGGGGCAAGGTGGTTCACCCCTCCACTTT. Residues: CASSRQGQGGSPLHF.

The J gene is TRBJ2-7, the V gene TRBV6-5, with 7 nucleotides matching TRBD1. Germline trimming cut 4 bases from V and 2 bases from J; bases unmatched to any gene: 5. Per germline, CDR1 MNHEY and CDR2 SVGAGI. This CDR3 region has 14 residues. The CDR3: CASSSQGVPYEQYF. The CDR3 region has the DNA TGTGCCAGCAGTTCCCAGGGGGTACCCTACGAGCAGTACTTC.

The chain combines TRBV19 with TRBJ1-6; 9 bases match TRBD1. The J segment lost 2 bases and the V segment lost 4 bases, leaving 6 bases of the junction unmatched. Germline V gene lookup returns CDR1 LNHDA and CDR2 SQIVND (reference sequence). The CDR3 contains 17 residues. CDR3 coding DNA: TGTGCCAGTAGTACGGCCCACAGGGGGCCCTATAATTCACCCCTCCACTTT. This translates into CASSTAHRGPYNSPLHF.

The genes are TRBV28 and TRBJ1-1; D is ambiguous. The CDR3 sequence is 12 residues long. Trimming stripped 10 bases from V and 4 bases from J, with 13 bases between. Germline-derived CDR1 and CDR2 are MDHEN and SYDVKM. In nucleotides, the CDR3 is TGTGCCACCGCGTTCGGTGGCACTGAAGCTTTCTTT. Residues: CATAFGGTEAFF.

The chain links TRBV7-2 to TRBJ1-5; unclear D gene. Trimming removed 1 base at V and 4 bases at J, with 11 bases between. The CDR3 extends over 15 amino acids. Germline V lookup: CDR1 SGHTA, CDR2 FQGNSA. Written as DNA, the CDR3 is TGTGCCAGCAGCTTAGAGCGCCAAAGAAATCAGCCCCAGCATTTT. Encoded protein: CASSLERQRNQPQHF.

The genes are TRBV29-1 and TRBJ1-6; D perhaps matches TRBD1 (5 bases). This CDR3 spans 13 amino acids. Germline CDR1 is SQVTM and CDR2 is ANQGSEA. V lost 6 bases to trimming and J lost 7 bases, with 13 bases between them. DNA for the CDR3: TGCAGCGTCATGGTGGCAGGGAATTCACCCCTCCACTTT. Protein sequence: CSVMVAGNSPLHF.

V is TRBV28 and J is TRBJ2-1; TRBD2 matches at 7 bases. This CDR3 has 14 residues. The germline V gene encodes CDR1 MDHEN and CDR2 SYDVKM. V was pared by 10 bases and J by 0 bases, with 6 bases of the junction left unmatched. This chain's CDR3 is CAIGDYDSYNEQFF. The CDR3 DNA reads TGTGCCATAGGGGACTACGACTCCTACAATGAGCAGTTCTTC.